The rows below give T cell receptor beta chains drawn from one sample of a study of a mutant IDH1 vaccine in newly diagnosed glioma. The data were produced by immunoSEQ multiplex PCR, yet TCRdb's version contains in-frame clones alone and is incomplete. The sample consists of around 40,000 clones, roughly 80% of them appearing once. The antigens of these receptors remain unknown. Sequencing was performed on PBMCs, taken from a glioma patient whose treatment included an IDH1 peptide vaccine. The receptor source for this set is a man between 45 and 60 years old with glioma. The CDR3 runs from the conserved cysteine through the conserved F or W. Each record gives: V gene, clone size, J gene, D gene, CDR3 DNA, CDR3 protein. A D gene is named only where the DNA matches it firmly. Where a row states a size, it is once, few, many or the class of an expanded clone; other rows omit it.

v_call: TRBV30; clone_size: .; j_call: TRBJ2-7; d_call: TRBD1; cdr3_nt: TGTGCCTGGAGTGTAAGACGGGACAGACAAGGGGAGCAGTACTTC; cdr3_aa: CAWSVRRDRQGEQYF
v_call: TRBV2; clone_size: .; j_call: TRBJ2-5; d_call: TRBD2; cdr3_nt: TGTGCCAGCAAGAAGGGCGGGGGGGCCGGAGAGACCCAGTACTTC; cdr3_aa: CASKKGGGAGETQYF
v_call: TRBV7-2; clone_size: few; j_call: TRBJ1-5; d_call: .; cdr3_nt: TGTGCCAGCAGCTTAGGGGGGGACAAGACCCAGCATTTT; cdr3_aa: CASSLGGDKTQHF
v_call: TRBV5-6; clone_size: .; j_call: TRBJ1-5; d_call: TRBD1; cdr3_nt: TGTGCCAGCAGCTTGGGTGACAGGGGCTCCAATCAGCCCCAGCATTTT; cdr3_aa: CASSLGDRGSNQPQHF
v_call: TRBV4-2; clone_size: few; j_call: TRBJ1-1; d_call: .; cdr3_nt: TGTGCCAGCAGCCAAGGGACGGCCACTGAAGCTTTCTTT; cdr3_aa: CASSQGTATEAFF
v_call: TRBV15; clone_size: .; j_call: TRBJ2-2; d_call: .; cdr3_nt: TGTGCCACCAGCAGAGCATCAGCTAACACCGGGGAGCTGTTTTTT; cdr3_aa: CATSRASANTGELFF
v_call: TRBV4-1; clone_size: .; j_call: TRBJ1-1; d_call: TRBD1; cdr3_nt: TGCGCCAGCAGCCTGACTTCGAGAGGGGTGTCAGGGGGCCTGAACACTGAAGCTTTCTTT; cdr3_aa: CASSLTSRGVSGGLNTEAFF
v_call: TRBV11-2; clone_size: .; j_call: TRBJ2-7; d_call: .; cdr3_nt: TGTGCCAGCAGCTTACCGCCGGGGCCCTACGAGCAGTACTTC; cdr3_aa: CASSLPPGPYEQYF
v_call: TRBV6-1; clone_size: few; j_call: TRBJ2-7; d_call: TRBD1; cdr3_nt: TGTGCCAGCAGTGAAGCGGATTTGACAGGGGGGATAGAGCAGTACTTC; cdr3_aa: CASSEADLTGGIEQYF
v_call: TRBV6-5; clone_size: .; j_call: TRBJ1-1; d_call: TRBD1; cdr3_nt: TGTGCCAGCAGTGAAACAGGGGGTTGGGAAGCTTTCTTT; cdr3_aa: CASSETGGWEAFF